The source of this T cell receptor (beta chain) is a study of shared clonotypes between healthy human individuals. Study summary: Each donor contributed plates that comprised three CD4 naive, three CD4 memory, two CD8 naive and one CD8 memory.

V was pared by 2 bases and J by 2 bases, with 3 bases of the junction left unmatched. Germline loops: CDR1 SGHTA, CDR2 FQGTGA. The CDR3 has 15 amino acids. Profiling relied on immunoSEQ multiplex PCR, and the TCRdb table lists in-frame clones only, not all of them. The repertoire holds about a million clones, with more than 75% as singletons. The sequenced material came from memory CD4+ T cells sorted from blood. Specified subset: CD45RA-negative fraction. V gene TRBV7-3 combines with J gene TRBJ2-3, with 8 positions matching TRBD1. This clonotype was sampled from a man aged 18 to 29 in good health. The CDR3 DNA is TGTGCCAGCAGCTTAGGGGGACAGGTCACAGATACGCAGTATTTT. Its translation: CASSLGGQVTDTQYF.